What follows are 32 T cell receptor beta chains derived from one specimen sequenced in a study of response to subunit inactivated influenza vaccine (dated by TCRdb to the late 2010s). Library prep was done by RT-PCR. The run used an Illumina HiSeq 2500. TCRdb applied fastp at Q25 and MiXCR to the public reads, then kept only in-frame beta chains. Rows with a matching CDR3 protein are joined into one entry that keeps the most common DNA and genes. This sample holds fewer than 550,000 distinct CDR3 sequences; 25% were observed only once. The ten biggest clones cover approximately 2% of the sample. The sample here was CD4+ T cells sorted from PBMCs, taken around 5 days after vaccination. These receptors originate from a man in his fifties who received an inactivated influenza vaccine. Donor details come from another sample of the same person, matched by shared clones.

CDR3 residues: CASSLNNPGQGETQYF. The CDR3 DNA reads as TGTGCCAGCAGCTTAAATAACCCGGGACAGGGGGAGACCCAGTACTTC. The chain employs TRBV7-8 and TRBJ2-5; 10 nucleotides align to TRBD1. The germline V gene encodes CDR1 SGHVS and CDR2 FQNEAQ. CDR3 length: 16 amino acids. Trimming took 2 bases from V and 5 from J; bases not matched to a gene: 8.

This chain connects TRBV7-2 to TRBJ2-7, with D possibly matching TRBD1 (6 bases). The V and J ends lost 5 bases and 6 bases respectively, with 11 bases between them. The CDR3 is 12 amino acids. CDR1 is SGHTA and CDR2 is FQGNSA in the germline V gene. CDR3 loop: CASSRDRTEQYF. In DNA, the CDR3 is TGTGCCAGCAGCCGAGACAGGACCGAGCAGTACTTC. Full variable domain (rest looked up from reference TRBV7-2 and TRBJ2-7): GAGVSQSPSNKVTEKGKDVELRCDPISGHTALYWYRQSLGQGLEFLIYFQGNSAPDKSGLPSDRFSAERTGGSVSTLTIQRTQQEDSAVYLCASSRDRTEQYFGPGTRLTVT.

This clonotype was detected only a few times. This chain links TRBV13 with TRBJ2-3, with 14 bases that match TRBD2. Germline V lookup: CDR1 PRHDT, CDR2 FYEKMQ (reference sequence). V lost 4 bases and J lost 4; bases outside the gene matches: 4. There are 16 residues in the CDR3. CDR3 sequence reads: CASSSRLAGGSDTQYF. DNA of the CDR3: TGTGCCAGCAGCTCCAGACTAGCGGGGGGGTCAGATACGCAGTATTTT.

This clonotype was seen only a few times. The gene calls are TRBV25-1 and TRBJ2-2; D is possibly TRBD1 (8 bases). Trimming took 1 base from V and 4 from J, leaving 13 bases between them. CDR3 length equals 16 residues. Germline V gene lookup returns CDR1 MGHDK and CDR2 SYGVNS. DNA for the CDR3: TGTGCCAGCAGTGAATCACAGGGGGGGTTCACCGGGGAGCTGTTTTTT. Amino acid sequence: CASSESQGGFTGELFF.

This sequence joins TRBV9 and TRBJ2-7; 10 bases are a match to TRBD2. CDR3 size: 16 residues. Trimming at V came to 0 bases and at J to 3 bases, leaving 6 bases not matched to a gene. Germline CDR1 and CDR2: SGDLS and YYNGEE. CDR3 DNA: TGTGCCAGCAGCGTAGGTGGGCTAGCGGGAGACTACGAGCAGTACTTC. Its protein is CASSVGGLAGDYEQYF.

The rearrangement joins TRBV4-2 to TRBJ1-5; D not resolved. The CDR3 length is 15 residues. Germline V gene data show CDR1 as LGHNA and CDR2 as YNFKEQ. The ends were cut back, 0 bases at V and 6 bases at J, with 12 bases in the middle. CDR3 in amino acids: CASSQDPDLSQPQHF. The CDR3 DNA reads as TGTGCCAGCAGCCAAGATCCTGATCTCAGTCAGCCCCAGCATTTT.

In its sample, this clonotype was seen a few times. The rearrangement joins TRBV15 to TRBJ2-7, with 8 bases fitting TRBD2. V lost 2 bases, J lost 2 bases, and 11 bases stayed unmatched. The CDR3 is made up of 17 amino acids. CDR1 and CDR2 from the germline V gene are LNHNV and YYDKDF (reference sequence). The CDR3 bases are TGTGCCACCAGCAGATATACGGGGGGGACTCCGCCCTACGAGCAGTACTTC. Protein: CATSRYTGGTPPYEQYF.

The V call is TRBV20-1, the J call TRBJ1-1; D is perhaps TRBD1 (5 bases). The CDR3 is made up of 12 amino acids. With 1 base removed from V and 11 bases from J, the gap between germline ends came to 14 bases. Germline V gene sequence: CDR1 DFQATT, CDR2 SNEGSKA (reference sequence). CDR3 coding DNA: TGCAGTGCTAGAGCGACAGCCGAGCTGGCTTTCTTT. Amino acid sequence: CSARATAELAFF.

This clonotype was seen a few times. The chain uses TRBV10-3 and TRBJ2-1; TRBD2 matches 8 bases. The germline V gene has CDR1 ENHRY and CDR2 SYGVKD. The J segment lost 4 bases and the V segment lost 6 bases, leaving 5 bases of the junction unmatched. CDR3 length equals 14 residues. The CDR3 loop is CAIRYSGVYNEQFF. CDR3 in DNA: TGTGCCATCAGATATAGCGGGGTTTACAATGAGCAGTTCTTC.

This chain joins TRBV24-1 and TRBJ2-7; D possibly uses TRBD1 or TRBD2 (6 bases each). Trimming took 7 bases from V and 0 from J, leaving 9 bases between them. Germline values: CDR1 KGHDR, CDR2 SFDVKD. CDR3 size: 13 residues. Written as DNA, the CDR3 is TGTGCCACCAGCGGGGGCGTCTCCTACGAGCAGTACTTC. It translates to CATSGGVSYEQYF.

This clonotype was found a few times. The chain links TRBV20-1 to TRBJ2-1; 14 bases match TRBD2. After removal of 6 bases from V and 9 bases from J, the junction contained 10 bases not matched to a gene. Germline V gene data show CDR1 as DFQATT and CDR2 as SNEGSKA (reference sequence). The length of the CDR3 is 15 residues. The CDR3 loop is CSAQGLAGVIGEQFF. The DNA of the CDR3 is TGCAGTGCCCAGGGACTAGCGGGAGTCATCGGTGAGCAGTTCTTC.

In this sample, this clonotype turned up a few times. CDR3 sequence reads: CASSSHGGGGEQYF. The CDR3 DNA reads TGTGCCAGCAGCTCCCATGGCGGTGGTGGCGAGCAGTACTTC. This chain links TRBV13 with TRBJ2-7, with D unclear. In germline, CDR1 is PRHDT, CDR2 FYEKMQ (reference sequence). Trimming cost V 4 bases and J 6 bases, with 16 bases left between them. The CDR3 consists of 14 residues.

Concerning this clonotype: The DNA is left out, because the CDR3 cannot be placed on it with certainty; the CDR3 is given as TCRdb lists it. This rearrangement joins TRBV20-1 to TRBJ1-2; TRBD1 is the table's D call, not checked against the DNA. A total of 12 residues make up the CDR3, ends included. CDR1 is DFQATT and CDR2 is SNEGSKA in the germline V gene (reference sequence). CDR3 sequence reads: CSATWRWGAGTF.

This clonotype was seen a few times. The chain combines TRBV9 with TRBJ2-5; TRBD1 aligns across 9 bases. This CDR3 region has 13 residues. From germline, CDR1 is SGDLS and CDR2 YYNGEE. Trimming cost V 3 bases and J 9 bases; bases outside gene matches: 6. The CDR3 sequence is CASSAPDRGPQYF. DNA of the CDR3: TGTGCCAGCAGCGCTCCGGACAGGGGTCCCCAGTACTTC.

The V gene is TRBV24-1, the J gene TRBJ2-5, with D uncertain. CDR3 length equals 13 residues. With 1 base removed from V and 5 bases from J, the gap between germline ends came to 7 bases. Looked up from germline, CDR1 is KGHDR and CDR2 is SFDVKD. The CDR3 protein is CATSDFSAETQYF. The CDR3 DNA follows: TGTGCCACCAGTGATTTCAGCGCGGAGACCCAGTACTTC.

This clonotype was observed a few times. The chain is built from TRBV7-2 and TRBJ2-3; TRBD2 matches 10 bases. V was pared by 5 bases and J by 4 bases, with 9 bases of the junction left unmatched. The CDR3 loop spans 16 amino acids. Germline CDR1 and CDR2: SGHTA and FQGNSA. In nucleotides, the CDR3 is TGTGCCAGCAGCGTACTAGCGGGGATTGGGGCAGATACGCAGTATTTT. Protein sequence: CASSVLAGIGADTQYF.

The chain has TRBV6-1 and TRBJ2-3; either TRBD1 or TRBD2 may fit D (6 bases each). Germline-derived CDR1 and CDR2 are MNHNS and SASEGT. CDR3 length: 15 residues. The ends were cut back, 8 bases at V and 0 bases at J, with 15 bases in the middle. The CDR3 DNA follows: TGTGCCAGCCGGGGGCGAGTTACTAGCACAGATACGCAGTATTTT. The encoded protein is CASRGRVTSTDTQYF.

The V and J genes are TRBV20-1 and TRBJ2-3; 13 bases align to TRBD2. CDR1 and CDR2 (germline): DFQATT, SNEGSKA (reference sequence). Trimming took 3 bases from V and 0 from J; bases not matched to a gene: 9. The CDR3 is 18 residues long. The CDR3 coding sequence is TGCAGTGCTAGGGACCGGACTAGCGGGAGCTGGAGCACAGATACGCAGTATTTT. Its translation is CSARDRTSGSWSTDTQYF.

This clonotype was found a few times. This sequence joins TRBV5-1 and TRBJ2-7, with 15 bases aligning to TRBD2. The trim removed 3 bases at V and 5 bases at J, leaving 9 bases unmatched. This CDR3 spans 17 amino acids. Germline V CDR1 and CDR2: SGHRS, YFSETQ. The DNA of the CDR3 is TGCGCCAGCAGCTCAGAACCGGGACTAGCGGGAGGTAACGAGCAGTACTTC. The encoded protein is CASSSEPGLAGGNEQYF.

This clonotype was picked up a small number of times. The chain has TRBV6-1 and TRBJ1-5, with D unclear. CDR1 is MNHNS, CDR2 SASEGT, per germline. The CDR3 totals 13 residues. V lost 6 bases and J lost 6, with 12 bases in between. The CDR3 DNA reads TGTGCCAGCAGGACCTTATGGGGTCAGCCCCAGCATTTT. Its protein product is CASRTLWGQPQHF.

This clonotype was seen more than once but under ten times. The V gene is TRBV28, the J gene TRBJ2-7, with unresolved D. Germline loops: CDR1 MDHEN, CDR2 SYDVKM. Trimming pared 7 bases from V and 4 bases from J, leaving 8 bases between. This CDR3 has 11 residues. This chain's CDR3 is CASTAKYEQYF. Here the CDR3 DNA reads TGTGCCAGCACAGCGAAGTACGAGCAGTACTTC.

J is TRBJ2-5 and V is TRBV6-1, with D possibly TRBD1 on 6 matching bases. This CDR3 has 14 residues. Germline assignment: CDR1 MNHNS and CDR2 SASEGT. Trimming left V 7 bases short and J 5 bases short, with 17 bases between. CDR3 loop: CASTPAGQRETQYF. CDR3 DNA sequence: TGTGCCAGCACCCCCGCCGGACAGAGGGAGACCCAGTACTTC.

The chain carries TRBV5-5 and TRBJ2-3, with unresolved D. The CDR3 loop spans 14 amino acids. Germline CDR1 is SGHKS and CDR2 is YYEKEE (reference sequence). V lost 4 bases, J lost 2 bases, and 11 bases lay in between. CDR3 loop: CASSSGDHTDTQYF. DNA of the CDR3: TGTGCCAGCAGCAGTGGGGATCACACAGATACGCAGTATTTT.

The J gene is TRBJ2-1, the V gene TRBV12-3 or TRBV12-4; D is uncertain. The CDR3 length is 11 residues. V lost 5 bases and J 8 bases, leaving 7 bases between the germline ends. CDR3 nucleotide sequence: TGTGCCAGCAGTATTTTCCATGAGCAGTTCTTC. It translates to CASSIFHEQFF.

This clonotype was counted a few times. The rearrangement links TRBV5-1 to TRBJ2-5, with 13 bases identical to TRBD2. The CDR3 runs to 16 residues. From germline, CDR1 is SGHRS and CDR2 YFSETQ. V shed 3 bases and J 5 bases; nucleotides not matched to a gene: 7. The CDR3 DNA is TGCGCCAGCAGCTCGGCCGGGACTAGCGGGATTGAGACCCAGTACTTC. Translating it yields CASSSAGTSGIETQYF.

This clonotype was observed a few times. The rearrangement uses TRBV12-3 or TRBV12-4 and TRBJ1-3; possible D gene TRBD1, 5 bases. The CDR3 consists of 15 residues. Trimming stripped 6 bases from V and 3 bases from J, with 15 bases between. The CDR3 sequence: CASRKPAGGGNTIYF. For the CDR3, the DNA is TGTGCCAGCAGGAAACCGGCCGGGGGTGGAAACACCATATATTTT.

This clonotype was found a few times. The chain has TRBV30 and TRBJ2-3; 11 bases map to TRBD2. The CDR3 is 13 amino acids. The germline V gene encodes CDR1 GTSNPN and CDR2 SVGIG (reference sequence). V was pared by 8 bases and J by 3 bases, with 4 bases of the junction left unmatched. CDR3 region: CAHTSGSTDTQYF. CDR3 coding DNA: TGTGCCCACACTAGCGGGAGTACAGATACGCAGTATTTT.

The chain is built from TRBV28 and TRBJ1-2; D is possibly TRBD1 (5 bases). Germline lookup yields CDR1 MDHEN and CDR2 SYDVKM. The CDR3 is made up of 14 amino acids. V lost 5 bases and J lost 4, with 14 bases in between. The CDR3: CASSRDLKGYGYTF. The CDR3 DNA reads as TGTGCCAGCAGTCGGGACCTAAAGGGCTATGGCTACACCTTC.

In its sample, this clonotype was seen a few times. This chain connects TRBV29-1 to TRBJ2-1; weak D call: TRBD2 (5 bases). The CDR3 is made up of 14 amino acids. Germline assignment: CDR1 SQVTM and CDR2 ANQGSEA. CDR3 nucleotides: TGCAGATCCGGGGTGGCACGCTCCTACAATGAGCAGTTCTTC. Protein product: CRSGVARSYNEQFF.

In nucleotides, the CDR3 is TGCAGTGCTAGAGATGGGGCTAGTGTTAGTCGCGGTGAGCAGTTCTTC. Its translation is CSARDGASVSRGEQFF. The chain carries TRBV20-1 and TRBJ2-1; D is perhaps TRBD1 (5 bases). The V and J ends lost 0 bases and 9 bases respectively, with 21 bases between them. The CDR3 is 16 amino acids. CDR1 is DFQATT and CDR2 is SNEGSKA in the germline V gene (reference sequence).

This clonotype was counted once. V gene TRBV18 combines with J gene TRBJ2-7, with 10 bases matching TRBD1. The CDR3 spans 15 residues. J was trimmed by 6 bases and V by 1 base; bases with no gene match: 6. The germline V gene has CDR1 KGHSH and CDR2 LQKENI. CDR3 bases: TGTGCCAGCTCACCACTCGGGACAGGGGATCGCGAGCAGTACTTC. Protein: CASSPLGTGDREQYF.

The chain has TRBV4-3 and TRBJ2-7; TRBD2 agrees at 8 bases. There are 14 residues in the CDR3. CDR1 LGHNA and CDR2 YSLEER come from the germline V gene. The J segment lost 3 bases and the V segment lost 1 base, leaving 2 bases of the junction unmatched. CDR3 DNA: TGCGCCAGCAGCCAAGCAGCGGGAGACTACGAGCAGTACTTC. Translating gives CASSQAAGDYEQYF.